The sequence of this TCR beta chain was determined in a study of blood T cell repertoires in COVID-19. Germline CDR1 is MNHEY and CDR2 is SMNVEV (reference sequence). V lost 8 bases to trimming and J lost 3 bases, with 11 bases between them. The CDR3 spans 14 residues. As handled by the study authors: Researchers report that nucleated cell counts were estimated from reference gene primer amplification. Produced via immunoSEQ multiplex PCR; TCRdb's table is partial and in-frame only. V, J and clone size are those of that table, while D and trimming were read from the DNA. The top ten hold under 5.5% of the sample, which has over 90,000 clones, roughly four fifths seen once.

The specimen was peripheral blood. The chain uses TRBV27 and TRBJ1-6; weak D call: TRBD1 (5 bases). The clonotype was recovered from an older man with COVID-19, enrolled during active disease. CDR3 DNA sequence: TGTGCCAGCTCCAGGGATTACTATAATTCACCCCTCCACTTT. It codes for CASSRDYYNSPLHF.